Each of the 27 T cell receptor beta chains below was sequenced from the same sample in a study of cytomegalovirus exposure and HLA in healthy donors. Vbeta (60) and Jbeta (13) primers were used in the PCR. Repertoires were generated with immunoSEQ multiplex PCR, while TCRdb's copy carries only in-frame clones and drops some. The sample has around 130,000 clones, 75% to 90% seen once. The sample taken for sequencing was PBMCs. The receptors shown here come from a woman younger than 45 in good health and CMV-seropositive.

The chain recombines TRBV18 with TRBJ2-7; D is uncertain. V lost 2 bases to trimming and J lost 0 bases, with 11 bases between them. Germline-derived CDR1 and CDR2 are KGHSH and LQKENI. This CDR3 has 15 amino acids. In DNA, the CDR3 is TGTGCCAGCTCACCAAGAAATCCGAGCTCCTACGAGCAGTACTTC. This gives the protein CASSPRNPSSYEQYF.

Of note for this clone: The junction departs from the called germline gene at one end, perhaps through a read error. The chain recombines TRBV4-1 with TRBJ1-4; perhaps TRBD1 as D (5 bases). This CDR3 is built from 15 residues. Germline V lookup: CDR1 MGHRA, CDR2 YSYEKL. Here the CDR3 DNA reads TGCGCCAGCAGCCAGGCCGGGACTGATGATGAAAAACTGTCTTTT. It yields the protein CASSQAGTDDEKLSF.

J is TRBJ2-3 and V is TRBV2, with D possibly TRBD1 on 5 matching bases. The CDR3 sequence is 14 residues long. Germline-derived CDR1 and CDR2 are SNHLY and FYNNEI. V was trimmed by 4 bases and J by 2 bases, leaving 10 bases between them. CDR3 DNA sequence: TGTGCCAGCAGTGGGGGCCGATTCACAGATACGCAGTATTTT. As protein: CASSGGRFTDTQYF.

CDR3 sequence (DNA): TGTGCCAGCAGCCGACCAAGCCCAGGGATTAATGAAAAACTGTTTTTT. It is translated as CASSRPSPGINEKLFF. The rearrangement links TRBV21-1 to TRBJ1-4; the tabulated D call, TRBD1, remains unverified against the DNA. TRBV21-1 is marked as a pseudogene. This CDR3 contains 16 residues.

The gene calls are TRBV5-1 and TRBJ1-3, with D hard to call. Trimming shortened V by 0 bases and J by 0 bases, and 7 bases separated the two germline ends. CDR1 SGHRS and CDR2 YFSETQ come from the germline V gene. The CDR3 length is 15 residues. CDR3 sequence: CASSLAGNSGNTIYF. As DNA, the CDR3 is TGCGCCAGCAGCTTGGCCGGGAACTCTGGAAACACCATATATTTT.

This chain connects TRBV10-3 to TRBJ2-1; D gene uncertain. Germline V gene sequence: CDR1 ENHRY, CDR2 SYGVKD. The germline V and J ends were trimmed by 1 base and 9 bases, with 16 bases remaining between them. This CDR3 spans 15 amino acids. CDR3 sequence reads: CAISEFSFRSGEQFF. As DNA, the CDR3 is TGTGCCATCAGTGAGTTTAGTTTTCGCTCGGGTGAGCAGTTCTTC.

The genes are TRBV5-1 and TRBJ2-7; 8 bases are shared with TRBD1. The V segment lost 0 bases and the J segment 6 bases; nucleotides outside the gene matches: 5. This CDR3 has 14 amino acids. The V gene's germline CDR1 is SGHRS and CDR2 YFSETQ. The CDR3 nucleotides are TGCGCCAGCAGCTTGGCAAGGCAGGGGGCCGAGCAGTACTTC. Encoded protein: CASSLARQGAEQYF.

The chain is built from TRBV9 and TRBJ2-1; 7 bases align to TRBD2. The CDR3 length is 14 residues. Germline CDR1 and CDR2: SGDLS and YYNGEE. Unmatched junction bases numbered 3, after V lost 0 bases and J lost 6 bases. CDR3 sequence reads: CASSVGLAANEQFF. As DNA, the CDR3 is TGTGCCAGCAGCGTAGGACTAGCAGCCAATGAGCAGTTCTTC.

V usage is TRBV18 and J usage is TRBJ2-1; D remains ambiguous. Germline values: CDR1 KGHSH, CDR2 LQKENI. Trimming pared 2 bases from V and 4 bases from J, leaving 6 bases between. This CDR3 is 13 amino acids long. The CDR3 bases are TGTGCCAGCTCACCAGACACGTACAATGAGCAGTTCTTC. It translates to CASSPDTYNEQFF.

This chain uses TRBV5-6 with TRBJ2-3, with 13 positions matching TRBD2. V shed 4 bases, J shed 9 bases, and the junction held 11 bases outside the gene matches. CDR3 length equals 16 residues. CDR1 is SGHDT and CDR2 is YYEEEE in the germline V gene. CDR3 DNA: TGTGCCAGCAGCCACACGACTAGCGGGGGGTGGGACACGCAGTATTTT. It is translated as CASSHTTSGGWDTQYF.

The DNA for the CDR3 is TGTGCCAGCAGCCCGCGGGGGGGTGGCCATGGCTACACCTTC. It specifies CASSPRGGGHGYTF. The chain employs TRBV27 and TRBJ1-2, with D possibly being TRBD1 (5 bases). V lost 6 bases, J lost 6 bases, and 17 bases lay in between. The CDR3 runs 14 residues. The germline gives CDR1 MNHEY, CDR2 SMNVEV (reference sequence).

The V call is TRBV5-1, the J call TRBJ1-2, with 7 bases matching TRBD1. The CDR3 is made up of 13 amino acids. Germline lookup yields CDR1 SGHRS and CDR2 YFSETQ. Trimming took 0 bases from V and 9 from J; bases not matched to a gene: 5. The CDR3 DNA reads TGCGCCAGCAGCTTGGGGACAGGAAGCAGCTACACCTTC. It specifies CASSLGTGSSYTF.

V usage is TRBV19 and J usage is TRBJ2-3; the D gene is possibly TRBD2 (5 bases). Germline CDR1 reads LNHDA; CDR2 reads SQIVND (reference sequence). This CDR3 contains 15 residues. V lost 2 bases and J lost 0, with 9 bases in between. In DNA form, the CDR3 reads TGTGCCAGTAGTATATCATGGACTAGCACAGATACGCAGTATTTT. Translated, it gives CASSISWTSTDTQYF.

The chain has TRBV18 and TRBJ2-1; TRBD1 aligns across 10 bases. CDR1 and CDR2 (germline): KGHSH, LQKENI. The trim removed 0 bases at V and 1 base at J, leaving 3 bases unmatched. The CDR3 is 17 amino acids. The CDR3 nucleotides are TGTGCCAGCTCACCACCTACGGGACAGGGGTCCTACAATGAGCAGTTCTTC. This encodes CASSPPTGQGSYNEQFF.

This chain joins TRBV7-6 and TRBJ2-2; D perhaps matches TRBD2 (6 bases). CDR1 and CDR2 from the germline V gene are SGHVS and FNYEAQ. This CDR3 has 15 amino acids. V was trimmed by 4 bases and J by 3 bases, leaving 12 bases between them. In DNA, the CDR3 is TGTGCCAGCAGCTCCGCGGGGACGTACACCGGGGAGCTGTTTTTT. Its translation is CASSSAGTYTGELFF.

The rearrangement links TRBV7-7 to TRBJ2-6; D may be TRBD2 (6 bases). The CDR3 spans 15 residues. CDR1 and CDR2 (germline): SSHAT, FNYEAQ (reference sequence). The CDR3 is CASSGGKYGANVLTF. For the CDR3, the DNA is TGTGCTAGTAGCGGAGGGAAATATGGGGCCAACGTCCTGACTTTC.

This clone is termed medium-sized. The chain links TRBV6-4 to TRBJ1-6; D possibly corresponds to TRBD1 (6 bases). CDR1 and CDR2 (germline): MRHNA, SNTAGT. The CDR3 has 13 residues. V was clipped by 3 bases and J by 8 bases, with 8 bases between them. CDR3 nucleotides: TGTGCCAGCAGTGAGGGGGCGCATTCACCCCTCCACTTT. Its protein product is CASSEGAHSPLHF.

The chain employs TRBV30 and TRBJ1-3; D is undetermined. Germline V gene data show CDR1 as GTSNPN and CDR2 as SVGIG (reference sequence). Trimming took 0 bases from V and 1 from J, leaving 7 bases between them. The CDR3 extends over 14 amino acids. The CDR3 is CAWSVGSSGNTIYF. The CDR3, as DNA: TGTGCCTGGAGTGTGGGCAGTTCTGGAAACACCATATATTTT. The variable domain in full, completed from reference TRBV30 and TRBJ1-3, reads SQTIHQWPATLVQPVGSPLSLECTVEGTSNPNLYWYRQAAGRGLQLLFYSVGIGQISSEVPQNLSASRPQDRQFILSSKKLLLSDSGFYLCAWSVGSSGNTIYFGEGSWLTVV.

The gene calls are TRBV2 and TRBJ2-7; 7 bases are a match to TRBD2. V shed 6 bases and J 3 bases; nucleotides not matched to a gene: 5. CDR1 and CDR2 from the germline V gene are SNHLY and FYNNEI. The CDR3 consists of 13 residues. The CDR3, as DNA: TGTGCCAGCAGGGGGGGGATTCACTACGAGCAGTACTTC. It translates to CASRGGIHYEQYF.

DNA of the CDR3: TGTGCCAGCAGTACGACAGGAGAGGCTTTCTTT. It specifies CASSTTGEAFF. The rearrangement uses TRBV28 and TRBJ1-1; perhaps TRBD1 as D (6 bases). Trimming took 5 bases from V and 11 from J, leaving 12 bases between them. CDR1 is MDHEN and CDR2 is SYDVKM in the germline V gene. CDR3 length: 11 residues.

The gene calls are TRBV5-4 and TRBJ1-1, with a weak D call TRBD1 (5 bases). Between the trimmed V and J ends, which lost 0 bases and 7 bases, there was a span of 13 bases. The CDR3 runs to 14 residues. Germline V gives CDR1 SGHNT, CDR2 YYREEE (reference sequence). The CDR3 sequence: CASSLAGTGDEAFF. CDR3 DNA: TGTGCCAGCAGCTTGGCAGGGACGGGGGATGAAGCTTTCTTT. The variable domain in full, completed from reference TRBV5-4 and TRBJ1-1, reads ETGVTQSPTHLIKTRGQQVTLRCSSQSGHNTVSWYQQALGQGPQFIFQYYREEENGRGNFPPRFSGLQFPNYSSELNVNALELDDSALYLCASSLAGTGDEAFFGQGTRLTVV.

V usage is TRBV2 and J usage is TRBJ2-1, with 7 bases lining up with TRBD2. The CDR3 runs to 13 residues. CDR1 and CDR2 from the germline V gene are SNHLY and FYNNEI. V trimming: 10 bases; J trimming: 1 base; junction bases outside the gene matches: 4. Here the CDR3 reads CATGLVSYNEQFF. CDR3 nucleotide sequence: TGTGCCACCGGACTAGTATCCTACAATGAGCAGTTCTTC.

V gene TRBV10-3 combines with J gene TRBJ2-5; no clear D gene. The V and J ends lost 7 bases and 4 bases respectively, with 13 bases between them. In germline, CDR1 is ENHRY, CDR2 SYGVKD. The CDR3 length is 13 residues. The CDR3 DNA follows: TGTGCCATCATGGTTGCGGAACGAGAGACCCAGTACTTC. This encodes CAIMVAERETQYF.

The chain uses TRBV10-3 and TRBJ1-6, with a possible D match to TRBD1 (6 bases). V was clipped by 4 bases and J by 6 bases, with 7 bases between them. The CDR3 has 13 residues. The germline CDR1 and CDR2 sequences are ENHRY and SYGVKD. The CDR3 region has the DNA TGTGCCATCAGTGTGGGGGCTAATTCACCCCTCCACTTT. This encodes CAISVGANSPLHF.

This rearrangement joins TRBV5-8 to TRBJ1-6; D gene unclear. Trimming shortened V by 0 bases and J by 10 bases, and 14 bases separated the two germline ends. Germline V CDR1 and CDR2: SGHTS, YDEGEE. The CDR3 extends over 15 amino acids. CDR3 sequence: CASSLGYGEGSPLHF. CDR3 nucleotide sequence: TGTGCCAGCAGCTTGGGGTACGGGGAAGGATCACCCCTCCACTTT.

V usage is TRBV6-1 and J usage is TRBJ2-1, with 12 bases matching TRBD2. CDR1 and CDR2 (germline): MNHNS, SASEGT. The J segment lost 9 bases and the V segment lost 4 bases, leaving 4 bases of the junction unmatched. This CDR3 is built from 14 residues. CDR3 protein: CASSVELAGGEQFF. CDR3 nucleotide sequence: TGTGCCAGCAGTGTAGAACTAGCGGGAGGTGAGCAGTTCTTC.

J is TRBJ2-7 and V is TRBV7-2; D remains ambiguous. The CDR3 is 14 amino acids. Germline CDR1 SGHTA, CDR2 FQGNSA. Between the trimmed V and J ends, which lost 1 base and 4 bases, there was a span of 11 bases. This CDR3 is CASSLDPSSYEQYF. The CDR3 bases are TGTGCCAGCAGCTTAGATCCTAGTTCGTACGAGCAGTACTTC.